This T cell receptor beta chain is drawn from a study of blood T cell repertoires in COVID-19. The V and J ends lost 0 bases and 4 bases, in that order; junction bases with no gene match: 12. CDR3 size: 18 residues. Germline assignment: CDR1 SGHRS and CDR2 YFSETQ. Assay: immunoSEQ multiplex PCR; the TCRdb copy retains only in-frame clones and omits some. The sample includes about 11,000 clones, about 90% seen only once; the top ten take about a tenth. This clone was seen a few times. Sequencing input: peripheral blood. The chain has TRBV5-1 and TRBJ2-1, with 8 bases identical to TRBD2. This sequence originates from a human donor in a cohort sampled during active COVID-19. CDR3: CASSLGMGGSGVYNEQFF. CDR3 nucleotides: TGCGCCAGCAGCTTGGGTATGGGAGGTAGCGGGGTATACAATGAGCAGTTCTTC.